This TCR beta chain was documented in a study of T-cell reconstitution after alpha-beta-depleted transplantation in children. Whole-study results and caveats: Newly produced T cells mostly accounted for T-cell counts and diversity one year post-transplant. Several hundred expanded graft clones reportedly were the source of alpha-beta T cells about two months after transplant.

This CDR3 is built from 13 residues. The germline V gene encodes CDR1 LGHNA and CDR2 YSLEER. Comments on this clonotype: Its antigen is still unknown. The junction and the germline gene differ at one end; a read error may be behind it.

Construction of the TCRbeta library involved unique molecular identifiers. MiXCR, run by TCRdb on the PCR reads, gives a single entry per CDR3 protein. The table has fewer than 750,000 distinct CDR3 sequences, under 25% seen once. This receptor was obtained from a boy younger than two who had a stem cell transplant for acute myeloid leukemia, so the T cells may come from the graft donor. The V and J genes are TRBV4-3 and TRBJ2-1, with D perhaps matching TRBD2 (6 bases). The starting material was PBMCs, mostly from graft donor cells, obtained 360 days after TCRalphabeta/CD19-depleted stem cell transplant. The CDR3 DNA reads as TGCGCCAGCAGCCAAGATGCGGGGCCTGAGCAGCTCTTC. It translates to CASSQDAGPEQLF.